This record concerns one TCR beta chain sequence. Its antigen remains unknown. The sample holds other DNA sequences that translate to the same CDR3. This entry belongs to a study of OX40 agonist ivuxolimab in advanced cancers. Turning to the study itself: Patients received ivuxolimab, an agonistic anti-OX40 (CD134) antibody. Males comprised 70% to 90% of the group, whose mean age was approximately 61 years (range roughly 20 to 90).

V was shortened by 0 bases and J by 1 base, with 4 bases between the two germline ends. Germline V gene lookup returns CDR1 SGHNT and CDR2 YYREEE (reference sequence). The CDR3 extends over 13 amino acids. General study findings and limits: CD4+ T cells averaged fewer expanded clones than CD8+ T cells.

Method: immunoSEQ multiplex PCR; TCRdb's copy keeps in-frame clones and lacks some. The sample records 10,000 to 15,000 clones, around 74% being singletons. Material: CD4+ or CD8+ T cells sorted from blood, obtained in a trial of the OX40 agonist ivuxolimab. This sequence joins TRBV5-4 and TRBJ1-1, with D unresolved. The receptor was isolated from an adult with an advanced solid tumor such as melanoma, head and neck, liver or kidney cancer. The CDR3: CASSLGRNTEAFF. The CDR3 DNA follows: TGTGCCAGCAGCTTGGGAAGGAACACTGAAGCTTTCTTT.